This T cell receptor beta chain was obtained from a study of shared clonotypes between healthy human individuals. As for the study in general: Samples came from a couple of female and a few male donors aged 18 to 49.

On this clone itself: The target antigen is unknown. Other nucleotide sequences in the sample specify the same CDR3.

Using immunoSEQ multiplex PCR, the repertoire was profiled, and TCRdb retains in-frame clones only, with some absent. The sample lists 650,000 to 800,000 clones; approximately 77% were seen once. Overall study findings and caveats: Donors were few, which limited the genetic and exposure-history diversity represented. What naive subsets generally showed was a larger estimated richness than memory subsets showed.

CDR1 is KGHSH, CDR2 LQKENI, per germline. The CDR3 sequence is 14 residues long. Trimming shortened V by 2 bases and J by 1 base, and 8 bases separated the two germline ends. Input material: memory CD4+ T cells sorted from blood. Subset specified: CD45RA-negative fraction. This receptor was identified in a woman younger than 45 in good health. The chain recombines TRBV18 with TRBJ1-1; maybe TRBD1 (5 bases). In DNA form, the CDR3 reads TGTGCCAGCTCACCAGGACAACAGAACACTGAAGCTTTCTTT. Its translation: CASSPGQQNTEAFF.